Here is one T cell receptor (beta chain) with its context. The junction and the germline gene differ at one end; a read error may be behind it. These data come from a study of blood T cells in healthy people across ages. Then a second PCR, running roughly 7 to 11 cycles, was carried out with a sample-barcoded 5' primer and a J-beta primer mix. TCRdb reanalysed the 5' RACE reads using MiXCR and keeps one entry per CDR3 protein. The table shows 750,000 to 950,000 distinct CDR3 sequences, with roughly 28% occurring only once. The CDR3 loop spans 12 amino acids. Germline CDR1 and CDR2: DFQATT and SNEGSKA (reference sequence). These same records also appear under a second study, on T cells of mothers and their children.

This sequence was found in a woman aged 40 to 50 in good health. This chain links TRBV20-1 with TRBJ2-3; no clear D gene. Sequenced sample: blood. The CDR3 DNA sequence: TGCAGTTCTAGTGTGGGTCCAGATACGCAGTATTTT. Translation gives CSSSVGPDTQYF.